A selection of T cell receptor beta chains follows, all from one sample in a study of Ad26.COV2.S vaccination and SARS-CoV-2 variants. Clones were sequenced by immunoSEQ multiplex PCR, and TCRdb holds only the in-frame ones, with some missing. The sample lists about 680,000 clones, more than 80% occurring once. Sequences were derived from peripheral blood, sampled in a trial of Ad26.COV2.S vaccine versus placebo. These receptors were obtained from a person aged 18 to 59 who received the Ad26.COV2.S COVID-19 vaccine or a placebo. CDR3s include the opening cysteine and the closing phenylalanine or tryptophan. The order of the fields is J gene, V gene, D gene, clone size, CDR3 protein, CDR3 DNA. A D gene is named only where the DNA matches it firmly. Clone size is shown for a subset of rows, as once, few, many or a class of expanded clone.

J: TRBJ2-7; V: TRBV5-8; D: NA; size: NA; CDR3: CASSLVTGVLPYEQYF; DNA: TGTGCCAGCAGCTTGGTTACGGGTGTTTTACCCTACGAGCAGTACTTC
J: TRBJ1-6; V: TRBV6-5; D: NA; size: NA; CDR3: CASSFGPDSPLHF; DNA: TGTGCCAGCAGTTTTGGCCCGGATTCACCCCTCCACTTT
J: TRBJ2-5; V: TRBV11-2; D: NA; size: NA; CDR3: CASSPGTTHALETQYF; DNA: TGTGCCAGCAGCCCGGGGACGACCCACGCACTAGAGACCCAGTACTTC
J: TRBJ1-5; V: TRBV13; D: NA; size: NA; CDR3: CASRTPYSNQPQHF; DNA: TGTGCCAGCAGGACACCCTATAGCAATCAGCCCCAGCATTTT
J: TRBJ2-4; V: TRBV10-3; D: TRBD1; size: NA; CDR3: CAISTTGAKNIQYF; DNA: TGTGCCATCAGTACTACAGGGGCTAAAAACATTCAGTACTTC
J: TRBJ1-1; V: TRBV3-1/TRBV3-2; D: NA; size: NA; CDR3: CASSQDSGSPEAFF; DNA: TGTGCCAGCAGCCAAGATTCCGGAAGCCCTGAAGCTTTCTTT
J: TRBJ2-3; V: TRBV5-4; D: NA; size: once; CDR3: CASSSRGWGGTDTQYF; DNA: TGTGCCAGCAGCTCCCGGGGGTGGGGCGGCACAGATACGCAGTATTTT
J: TRBJ1-4; V: TRBV5-5; D: NA; size: NA; CDR3: CASALNREANEKLFF; DNA: TGTGCCAGCGCTTTAAACAGGGAAGCTAATGAAAAACTGTTTTTT
J: TRBJ2-5; V: TRBV5-4; D: TRBD2; size: NA; CDR3: CASSFGLAGVGETQYF; DNA: TGTGCCAGCAGCTTCGGGCTAGCGGGAGTCGGGGAGACCCAGTACTTC
J: TRBJ1-2; V: TRBV5-1; D: TRBD1; size: NA; CDR3: CASSADRAGGYTF; DNA: TGCGCCAGCAGCGCGGACAGGGCGGGTGGCTACACCTTC